This T cell receptor (beta chain) derives from a study of T cell clusters in autoimmune cytopenias. One tube held mixed TRB-A and TRB-B primer pools for touch-down PCR. TCRdb reprocessed the multiplex PCR reads, with one entry per CDR3 protein and no DNA. There are some 12,000 distinct CDR3 sequences in the sample, with 3% to 3.5% held by the top ten. This clonotype is called medium-sized based on its frequency. Its antigen is as yet unknown. The CDR3 is 16 residues long. From germline, CDR1 is LNHDA and CDR2 SQIVND (reference sequence). Each sample's input was roughly 270 ng genomic DNA, some 34,000 genome equivalents. Study results and limitations: Healthy donors had about 2.8-fold more exclusive TRB clusters than active autoimmune hepatitis patients. Clustering suggested that physiological T cell clusters were missing in primary autoimmune cytopenia patients. TRB repertoire shifts in secondary cytopenia and chronic lymphocytic leukemia mostly reflected lymphoma, not autoimmunity.

The J gene is TRBJ2-3, the V gene TRBV19; as DNA is missing, the TRBD1 call by TCRdb cannot be tested. This clonotype was obtained from a human donor with an autoimmune cytopenia or autoimmune hepatitis (not recorded which). Sequenced input: peripheral blood. CDR3 region: CASKPFGTGRTDTQYF. Based on the CDR3 plus reference TRBV19 and TRBJ2-3, the full variable domain is DGGITQSPKYLFRKEGQNVTLSCEQNLNHDAMYWYRQDPGQGLRLIYYSQIVNDFQKGDIAEGYSVSREKKESFPLTVTSAQKNPTAFYLCASKPFGTGRTDTQYFGPGTRLTVL.